This T cell receptor beta chain was sequenced for a study of regulatory T cells in long-lasting Graves disease. Time point in this sample: newly diagnosed GD, antithyroid drugs for less than 3 months. Construction of the TCR library relied on RNA isolated from PBMCs. It was by American Thyroid Association guidelines that Graves' disease was diagnosed. Germline V lookup: CDR1 SQVTM, CDR2 ANQGSEA. V lost 4 bases and J 4 bases, leaving 8 bases between the germline ends. The CDR3 spans 12 residues. This clonotype was seen at least ten times. Building of the TCR beta libraries involved iRepertoire HTBI primers and Arm-PCR of CDR3 regions. TCRdb independently ran MiXCR on the multiplex PCR reads; one entry per CDR3 protein. This sample has about 540,000 distinct CDR3 sequences, with approximately 13% found just once. These same data were also listed under a study on T cells in Graves' hyperthyroidism and ophthalmopathy. Per that paper: A lack of ophthalmopathy progression within 18 months defined stable Graves' hyperthyroidism.

This clonotype was obtained from a young man with Graves disease. Sample: peripheral blood mononuclear cells (PBMCs), taken at new diagnosis, from a patient treated with antithyroid drugs. The genes are TRBV29-1 and TRBJ2-1, with D perhaps being TRBD1 or TRBD2 (5 bases each). This CDR3 is CSVVGEYNEQFF. The DNA for the CDR3 is TGCAGCGTTGTGGGGGAGTACAATGAGCAGTTCTTC.